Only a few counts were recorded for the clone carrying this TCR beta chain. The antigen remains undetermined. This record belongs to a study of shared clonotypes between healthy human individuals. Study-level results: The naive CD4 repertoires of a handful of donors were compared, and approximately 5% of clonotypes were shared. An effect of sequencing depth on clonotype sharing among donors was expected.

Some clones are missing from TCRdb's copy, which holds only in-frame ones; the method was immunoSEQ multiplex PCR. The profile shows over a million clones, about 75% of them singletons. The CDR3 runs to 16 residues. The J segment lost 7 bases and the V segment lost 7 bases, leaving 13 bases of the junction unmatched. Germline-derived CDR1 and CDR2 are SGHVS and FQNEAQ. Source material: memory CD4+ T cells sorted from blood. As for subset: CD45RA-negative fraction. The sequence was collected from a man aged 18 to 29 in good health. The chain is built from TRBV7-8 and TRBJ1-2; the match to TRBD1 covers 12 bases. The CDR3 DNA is TGTGCCAGCAACCCGGGACAGGGGGCTATCCGGCTTGGCTACACCTTC. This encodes CASNPGQGAIRLGYTF. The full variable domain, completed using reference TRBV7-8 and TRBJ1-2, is GAGVSQSPRYKVAKRGQDVALRCDPISGHVSLFWYQQALGQGPEFLTYFQNEAQLDKSGLPSDRFFAERPEGSVSTLKIQRTQQEDSAVYLCASNPGQGAIRLGYTFGSGTRLTVV.